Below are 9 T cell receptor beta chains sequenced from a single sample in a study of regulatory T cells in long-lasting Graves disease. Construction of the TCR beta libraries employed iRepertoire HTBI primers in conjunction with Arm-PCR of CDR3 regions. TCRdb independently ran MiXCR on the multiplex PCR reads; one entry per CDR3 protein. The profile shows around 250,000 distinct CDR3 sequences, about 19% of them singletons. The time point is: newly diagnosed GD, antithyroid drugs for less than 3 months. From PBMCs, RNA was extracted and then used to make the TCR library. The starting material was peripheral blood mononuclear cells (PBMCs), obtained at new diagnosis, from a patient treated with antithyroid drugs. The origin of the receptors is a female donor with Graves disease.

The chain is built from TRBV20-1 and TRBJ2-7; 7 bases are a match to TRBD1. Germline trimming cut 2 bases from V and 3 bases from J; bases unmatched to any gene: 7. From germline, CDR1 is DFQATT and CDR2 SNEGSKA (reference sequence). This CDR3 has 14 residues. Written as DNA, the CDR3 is TGCAGTGCTAGACATCCGGGACAGTTCTACGAGCAGTACTTC. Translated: CSARHPGQFYEQYF.

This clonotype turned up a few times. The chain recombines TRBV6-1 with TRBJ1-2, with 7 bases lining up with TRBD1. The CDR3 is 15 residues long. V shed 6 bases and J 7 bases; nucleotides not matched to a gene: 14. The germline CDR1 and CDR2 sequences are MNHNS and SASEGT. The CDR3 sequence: CASSPAGGDLAGYTF. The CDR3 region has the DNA TGTGCCAGCAGCCCCGCAGGGGGGGATCTCGCTGGCTACACCTTC.

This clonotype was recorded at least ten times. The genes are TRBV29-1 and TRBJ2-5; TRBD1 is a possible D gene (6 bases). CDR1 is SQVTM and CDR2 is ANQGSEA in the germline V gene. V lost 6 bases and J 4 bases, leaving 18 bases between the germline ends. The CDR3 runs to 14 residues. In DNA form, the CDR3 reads TGCAGCGTAGACTCCTTGGGGGCGGGAGAGACCCAGTACTTC. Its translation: CSVDSLGAGETQYF. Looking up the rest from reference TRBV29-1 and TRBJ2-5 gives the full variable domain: SAVISQKPSRDICQRGTSLTIQCQVDSQVTMMFWYRQQPGQSLTLIATANQGSEATYESGFVIDKFPISRPNLTFSTLTVSNMSPEDSSIYLCSVDSLGAGETQYFGPGTRLLVL.

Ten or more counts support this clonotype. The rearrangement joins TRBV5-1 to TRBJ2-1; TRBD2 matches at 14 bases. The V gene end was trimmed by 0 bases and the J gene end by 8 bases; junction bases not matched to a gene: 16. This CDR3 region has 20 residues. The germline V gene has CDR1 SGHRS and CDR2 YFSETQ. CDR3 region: CASSLEAQGTSGSFGHEQFF. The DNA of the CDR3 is TGCGCCAGCAGCTTGGAAGCCCAAGGGACTAGCGGGAGTTTCGGCCATGAGCAGTTCTTC.

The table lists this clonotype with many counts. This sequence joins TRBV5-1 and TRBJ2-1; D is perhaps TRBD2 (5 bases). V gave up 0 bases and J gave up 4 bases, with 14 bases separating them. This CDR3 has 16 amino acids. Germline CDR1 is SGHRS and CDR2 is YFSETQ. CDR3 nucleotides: TGCGCCAGCAGCTTGGCGGGCGAGAGGACTTACAATGAGCAGTTCTTC. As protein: CASSLAGERTYNEQFF.

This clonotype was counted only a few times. In nucleotides, the CDR3 is TGCGCCAGCAGCCAAGCTCGGGACGGCTATGGCTACACCTTC. Protein sequence: CASSQARDGYGYTF. The genes are TRBV4-1 and TRBJ1-2, with D possibly TRBD1 on 5 matching bases. Germline CDR1 reads MGHRA; CDR2 reads YSYEKL. V was trimmed by 1 base and J by 4 bases, leaving 10 bases between them. The CDR3 totals 14 residues.

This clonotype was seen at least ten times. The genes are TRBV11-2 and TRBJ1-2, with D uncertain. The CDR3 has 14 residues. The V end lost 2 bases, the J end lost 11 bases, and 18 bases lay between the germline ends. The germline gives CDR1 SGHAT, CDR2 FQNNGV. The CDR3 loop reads CASSLSSARKEYTF. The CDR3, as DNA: TGTGCCAGCAGCTTAAGTTCTGCCAGGAAAGAATACACCTTC.

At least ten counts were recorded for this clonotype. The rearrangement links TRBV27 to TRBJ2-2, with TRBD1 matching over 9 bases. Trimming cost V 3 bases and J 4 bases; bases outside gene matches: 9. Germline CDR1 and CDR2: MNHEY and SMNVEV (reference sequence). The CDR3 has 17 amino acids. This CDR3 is CASSLPGQGSSTGELFF. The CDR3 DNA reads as TGTGCCAGCAGTTTGCCGGGACAGGGATCGAGCACCGGGGAGCTGTTTTTT.

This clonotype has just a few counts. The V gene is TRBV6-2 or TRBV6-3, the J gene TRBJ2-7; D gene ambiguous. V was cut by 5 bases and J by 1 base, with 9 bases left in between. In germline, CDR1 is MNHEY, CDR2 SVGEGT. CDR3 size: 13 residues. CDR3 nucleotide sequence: TGTGCCAGCAGTCTAAAACCTTCCTACGAGCAGTACTTC. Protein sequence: CASSLKPSYEQYF.